The clone carrying this T cell receptor (beta chain) has a count of ten or more. No antigen is known for it. In making TCR beta libraries, quantitative 5'-RACE with molecular barcodes was used. MiXCR was run by TCRdb on the 5' RACE reads, yielding one entry per CDR3 protein. The data hold some 200,000 distinct CDR3 sequences, with roughly 26% observed a single time. CDR1 is SGHRS and CDR2 is YFSETQ in the germline V gene. CDR3 length: 14 amino acids. The V end was cut by 6 bases, the J end by 1 base, with 10 bases between. The sample originates from a study of CD8 T cells in ankylosing spondylitis. Overall study results and limits: CD8+ cells made up the disease-linked clones, which were relatively rare in peripheral blood. Among TCR beta sequences, a motif of eight or nine highly homologous variants appeared characteristic of ankylosing spondylitis blood. Matched ankylosing spondylitis synovial fluid reportedly contained a significantly enriched population of disease-linked clones.

This sequence was found in a male donor with ankylosing spondylitis or in good health (not recorded which). The J gene is TRBJ2-2, the V gene TRBV5-1; no definite D call. The sequencing input was blood, either unsorted or a sorted T cell fraction (not recorded which). This CDR3 is CASNPDRNTGELFF. The CDR3 DNA reads TGCGCCAGCAACCCGGATAGGAACACCGGGGAGCTGTTTTTT.